This is a list of T cell receptor beta chains from one sample in a study of cytomegalovirus exposure and HLA in healthy donors. Profiled with immunoSEQ multiplex PCR; TCRdb holds only in-frame clones, not every one. The profile shows some 130,000 clones, roughly 93% of them singletons. The sample comprised PBMCs. Every receptor here comes from a man younger than 30 in good health and CMV-seropositive. The CDR3 runs from the conserved cysteine through the conserved F or W. A D gene is named only where the DNA matches it firmly. The size entry is marked missing in some rows and otherwise reads once, few, many or a size class.

d_call clone_size j_call v_call cdr3_length cdr3_aa cdr3_nt
. . TRBJ2-2 TRBV6-5 14 CASSYSTQYGELFF TGTGCCAGCAGTTACTCGACTCAGTACGGGGAGCTGTTTTTT
TRBD1 . TRBJ2-7 TRBV4-1 14 CASSLGQGIYEQYF TGCGCCAGCAGCCTCGGACAGGGGATCTACGAGCAGTACTTC
TRBD2 . TRBJ2-1 TRBV11-3 16 CASSPKTSGRYNEQFF TGTGCCAGCAGCCCGAAGACTAGCGGGAGGTACAATGAGCAGTTCTTC
. . TRBJ2-5 TRBV6-5 13 CASTPMRGQTQYF TGTGCCAGCACCCCAATGCGGGGTCAGACCCAGTACTTC
TRBD2 . TRBJ2-2 TRBV14 16 CASSQEGTRGTGELFF TGTGCCAGCAGCCAAGAAGGGACTAGAGGGACCGGGGAGCTGTTTTTT
. . TRBJ2-3 TRBV29-1 11 CSGLDSNTQYF TGCAGCGGTCTAGATAGCAATACGCAGTATTTT
TRBD1 . TRBJ2-7 TRBV19 15 CASSPGTGTSWEQYF TGTGCCAGTAGTCCAGGGACAGGGACCTCCTGGGAGCAGTACTTC
. . TRBJ2-1 TRBV9 12 CASSATRDEQFF TGTGCCAGCAGCGCGACTAGAGATGAGCAGTTCTTC
TRBD1 . TRBJ1-6 TRBV15 12 CATSRDFDRAHF TGTGCCACCAGCAGAGATTTCGACAGGGCCCACTTT
TRBD2 . TRBJ2-3 TRBV5-1 14 CASTRGGSTDTQYF TGCGCCAGCACCCGGGGGGGGTCCACAGATACGCAGTATTTT
. . TRBJ2-2 TRBV10-1 14 CASSLGQNTGELFF TGCGCCAGCAGCCTGGGACAGAACACCGGGGAGCTGTTTTTT
TRBD2 . TRBJ2-3 TRBV6-1 17 CASSERPASGSTDTQYF TGTGCCAGCAGTGAAAGGCCCGCTAGCGGAAGCACAGATACGCAGTATTTT
. once TRBJ1-2 TRBV28 14 CASSFRGNNYGYTF TGTGCCAGCAGTTTTCGGGGGAATAACTATGGCTACACCTTC
. . TRBJ2-5 TRBV7-9 15 CASSRGQYIEETQYF TGTGCCAGCAGCAGAGGGCAGTATATTGAAGAGACCCAGTACTTC
TRBD2 few TRBJ2-7 TRBV5-1 14 CASSLGTSGYEQYF TGCGCCAGCAGCTTAGGGACTAGCGGCTACGAGCAGTACTTC
. once TRBJ2-3 TRBV5-1 15 CASSLDRTSTDTQYF TGCGCCAGCAGCTTGGACAGGACAAGCACAGATACGCAGTATTTT
. . TRBJ2-7 TRBV5-1 15 CASRKDPAGKDEQYF TGCGCCAGCAGGAAAGATCCGGCAGGGAAAGACGAGCAGTACTTC
. . TRBJ1-2 TRBV10-3 11 CAITGDYGYTF TGTGCCATCACGGGGGACTATGGCTACACCTTC
. once TRBJ1-5 TRBV27 14 CASSPLGYNQPQHF TGTGCCAGCAGCCCCCTCGGGTACAATCAGCCCCAGCATTTT
. . TRBJ2-5 TRBV5-4 14 CASSPLAGIETQYF TGTGCCAGCAGCCCCTTGGCAGGAATAGAGACCCAGTACTTC
. . TRBJ2-1 TRBV5-4 15 CASSLGGVPYNEQFF TGTGCCAGCAGCTTGGGCGGGGTCCCCTACAATGAGCAGTTCTTC
. . TRBJ2-7 TRBV5-1 13 CASSLDRPYEQYF TGCGCCAGCAGCTTGGACAGACCCTACGAGCAGTACTTC
TRBD2 once TRBJ2-5 TRBV6-6 14 CATTERERGETQYF TGTGCCACGACTGAGCGGGAGAGGGGAGAGACCCAGTACTTC
. . TRBJ2-1 TRBV9 15 CASSVGGNTYNEQFF TGTGCCAGCAGCGTAGGAGGGAACACCTACAATGAGCAGTTCTTC
TRBD1 . TRBJ2-1 TRBV18 14 CASSAPGQYNEQFF TGTGCCAGCTCAGCCCCGGGACAGTACAATGAGCAGTTCTTC
. . TRBJ1-1 TRBV7-3 13 CASKKGENTEAFF TGTGCCAGCAAAAAGGGGGAGAACACTGAAGCTTTCTTT
TRBD1 . TRBJ1-1 TRBV18 14 CASSPLQGFAEAFF TGTGCCAGCTCACCCCTACAGGGGTTTGCTGAAGCTTTCTTT
TRBD1 . TRBJ1-1 TRBV7-3 14 CASSSDRDATEAFF TGTGCCAGCAGCTCTGACAGGGATGCCACTGAAGCTTTCTTT
TRBD1 . TRBJ2-7 TRBV11-2 13 CASSRQGVYEQYF TGTGCCAGCAGCCGACAGGGGGTCTACGAGCAGTACTTC
TRBD1 . TRBJ1-4 TRBV2 12 CASSTGQGKLFF TGTGCCAGCAGTACCGGACAGGGTAAACTGTTTTTT
. . TRBJ2-1 TRBV4-1 13 CASSRFRNNEQFF TGCGCCAGCAGCCGCTTTAGAAATAATGAGCAGTTCTTC
TRBD2 . TRBJ2-1 TRBV6-1 14 CASTGTSGNNEQFF TGTGCCAGCACTGGGACTAGCGGGAATAATGAGCAGTTCTTC
. . TRBJ2-1 TRBV19 11 CASRLLDEQFF TGTGCCAGTAGACTTCTGGATGAGCAGTTCTTC
TRBD2 . TRBJ2-7 TRBV7-6 16 CASSSWTSGNSYEQYF TGTGCCAGCAGCTCTTGGACTAGCGGAAACTCCTACGAGCAGTACTTC
. few TRBJ1-1 TRBV28 15 CASSVTGSPTAEAFF TGTGCCAGCAGTGTAACAGGTTCGCCAACCGCTGAAGCTTTCTTT
. . TRBJ1-4 TRBV13 14 CASSFRGRGEKLFF TGTGCCAGCAGCTTCCGGGGTCGAGGCGAAAAACTGTTTTTT
TRBD1 . TRBJ2-1 TRBV14 15 CASSGSAGGLDEQFF TGTGCCAGCAGCGGATCGGCAGGGGGCTTGGATGAGCAGTTCTTC
. . TRBJ1-2 TRBV2 13 CASSVGQNYGYTF TGTGCCAGCAGTGTTGGGCAGAACTATGGCTACACCTTC
TRBD2 . TRBJ2-1 TRBV6-1 13 CASTGTTYNEQFF TGTGCCAGTACCGGGACTACCTACAATGAGCAGTTCTTC
TRBD1 . TRBJ2-3 TRBV7-8 14 CASSLDPRGTTQYF TGTGCCAGCAGCTTAGACCCCAGGGGGACTACGCAGTATTTT
. . TRBJ1-3 TRBV5-4 15 CASSPDSPSGNTIYF TGTGCCAGCAGCCCGGACAGCCCCTCTGGAAACACCATATATTTT
TRBD1 . TRBJ2-5 TRBV28 15 CASSQGRGHQETQYF TGTGCCAGCAGTCAGGGCAGGGGGCATCAAGAGACCCAGTACTTC
. once TRBJ1-1 TRBV9 14 CASSVAQGNTEAFF TGTGCCAGCAGCGTAGCACAGGGGAACACTGAAGCTTTCTTT
TRBD1 . TRBJ2-7 TRBV19 14 CASSIATGGYEQYF TGTGCCAGTAGTATCGCGACAGGGGGCTACGAGCAGTACTTC
TRBD2 . TRBJ2-1 TRBV9 14 CASSSSGRLNEQFF TGTGCCAGCAGCTCTAGCGGGAGGTTGAATGAGCAGTTCTTC
TRBD1 . TRBJ2-3 TRBV28 14 CASSQGGRADTQYF TGTGCCAGCAGCCAAGGGGGCAGAGCAGATACGCAGTATTTT
TRBD2 . TRBJ2-1 TRBV5-1 14 CASSLGTSQLEQFF TGCGCCAGCAGCCTGGGGACTAGCCAGCTCGAGCAGTTCTTC
. few TRBJ1-2 TRBV6-5 13 CASRDRSAYGYTF TGTGCCAGCAGAGACAGGTCGGCCTATGGCTACACCTTC
. . TRBJ2-2 TRBV7-2 14 CASSWTPNTGELFF TGTGCCAGCAGCTGGACTCCGAACACCGGGGAGCTGTTTTTT
TRBD2 . TRBJ2-7 TRBV15 14 CATSRERFREERYF TGTGCCACCAGCAGAGAGAGATTCCGGGAGGAGAGGTACTTC
. . TRBJ2-3 TRBV28 14 CASTTPRWTDTQYF TGTGCCAGCACCACTCCGAGGTGGACAGATACGCAGTATTTT
. . TRBJ2-5 TRBV29-1 16 CSVGGLPGLTEETQYF TGCAGCGTTGGAGGACTTCCGGGACTCACCGAAGAGACCCAGTACTTC
. . TRBJ2-1 TRBV15 15 CATSRGQSSYNEQFF TGTGCCACCAGCAGAGGACAGTCCTCCTACAATGAGCAGTTCTTC
. . TRBJ2-1 TRBV2 11 CASGAYNEQFF TGTGCCTCGGGAGCGTACAATGAGCAGTTCTTC
. . TRBJ2-7 TRBV7-6 15 CASSPPGGKSYEQYF TGTGCCAGCAGCCCCCCCGGCGGGAAGTCCTACGAGCAGTACTTC
. . TRBJ2-5 TRBV11-2 13 CASSLSPPETQYF TGTGCCAGCAGCCTTTCCCCCCCAGAGACCCAGTACTTC
TRBD1 . TRBJ2-2 TRBV25-1 15 CASSDPGQTTGELFF TGTGCCAGCAGTGATCCGGGACAGACCACCGGGGAGCTGTTTTTT
. . TRBJ2-5 TRBV11-2 16 CASSTGRMTGQETQYF TGTGCCAGCAGCACAGGACGAATGACAGGACAAGAGACCCAGTACTTC
TRBD1 few TRBJ2-7 TRBV4-1 17 CASSQVAPGQGAFEQYF TGCGCCAGCAGCCAAGTTGCTCCGGGACAGGGGGCGTTCGAGCAGTACTTC